These 10 T cell receptor beta chains originate from one sample sequenced in a study of post-analysis software for immune sequencing data. Broader study findings: TRBV segments more frequent in patients than in controls numbered several and included TRBV5-6, TRBV5-1 and TRBV20-1.

cDNA libraries for TCR beta contained unique molecular identifiers. TCRdb processed the PCR reads anew with MiXCR; each CDR3 protein has one entry. The table shows 750,000 to 950,000 distinct CDR3 sequences, with about 50% occurring only once. These receptors are not linked to any known antigen. Sample: blood. These receptors all come from a girl under 18 with multiple sclerosis.

The J gene is TRBJ2-1, the V gene TRBV5-1, with D possibly being TRBD2 (5 bases). V dropped 1 base and J dropped 4 bases, with 12 bases sitting between them. The CDR3 is 15 residues long. The germline gives CDR1 SGHRS, CDR2 YFSETQ. In DNA form, the CDR3 reads TGCGCCAGCAGCTTGATGGGAGAGGCGTACAATGAGCAGTTCTTC. Translated: CASSLMGEAYNEQFF.

With respect to this clonotype: The junction shows a germline mismatch at one end, possibly a read error. This chain connects TRBV20-1 to TRBJ2-7; 12 positions match TRBD2. The V gene's germline CDR1 is DFQATT and CDR2 SNEGSKA (reference sequence). The CDR3 runs 13 residues. CDR3 in amino acids: CSARGLAGWEQYF. For the CDR3, the DNA is TGCAGTGCCAGAGGACTAGCGGGGTGGGAGCAGTACTTC.

The chain links TRBV10-3 to TRBJ2-4, with 10 bases lining up with TRBD1. TRBJ2-7 explains the end of the DNA better; the J call may be wrong. Germline V gene sequence: CDR1 ENHRY, CDR2 SYGVKD. The CDR3 consists of 12 residues. CDR3 DNA sequence: TGTGCCATAGGGGACAGGGGTTACGAGCAGTACTTC. Its translation: CAIGDRGYEQYF.

The V and J genes are TRBV27 and TRBJ2-1; D may match TRBD1 or TRBD2 (5 bases each). CDR1 and CDR2 (germline): MNHEY, SMNVEV (reference sequence). CDR3 length: 14 residues. Trimming shortened V by 2 bases and J by 10 bases, and 15 bases separated the two germline ends. The CDR3 loop is CASSLRDGSYEQFF. For the CDR3, the DNA is TGTGCCAGCAGTTTACGGGACGGCTCCTACGAGCAGTTCTTC.

The rearrangement uses TRBV12-3 or TRBV12-4 and TRBJ1-2, with a possible D match to TRBD1 (6 bases). The CDR3 totals 13 residues. Trimming removed 7 bases from V and 7 bases from J, with 16 bases in between. CDR3 nucleotide sequence: TGTGCCAGCACTATCCACAGGGCCGGTGGCTACACCTTC. This sequence encodes CASTIHRAGGYTF.

This clonotype was seen only a few times. This chain joins TRBV7-9 and TRBJ2-1, with a possible D match to TRBD2 (5 bases). CDR3 size: 14 residues. Germline CDR1 is SEHNR and CDR2 is FQNEAQ (reference sequence). V was clipped by 1 base and J by 5 bases, with 9 bases between them. The CDR3 sequence: CASSLVGLNNEQFF. In nucleotides, the CDR3 is TGTGCCAGCAGCTTAGTAGGACTTAACAATGAGCAGTTCTTC. Based on the CDR3 plus reference TRBV7-9 and TRBJ2-1, the full variable domain is DTGVSQNPRHKITKRGQNVTFRCDPISEHNRLYWYRQTLGQGPEFLTYFQNEAQLEKSRLLSDRFSAERPKGSFSTLEIQRTEQGDSAMYLCASSLVGLNNEQFFGPGTRLTVL.

The chain uses TRBV20-1 and TRBJ2-3; D is possibly TRBD1 (5 bases). CDR1 DFQATT and CDR2 SNEGSKA come from the germline V gene (reference sequence). Trimming took off 6 bases at V and 2 bases at J, with 15 bases between the two ends. There are 14 residues in the CDR3. The CDR3 here is CSARVGAYTDTQYF. DNA of the CDR3: TGCAGTGCCCGGGTAGGGGCATACACAGATACGCAGTATTTT.

J is TRBJ1-2 and V is TRBV20-1; D remains unclear. CDR3 length: 15 amino acids. Between the trimmed V and J ends, which lost 0 bases and 3 bases, there was a span of 14 bases. Germline V gene lookup returns CDR1 DFQATT and CDR2 SNEGSKA (reference sequence). CDR3 nucleotide sequence: TGCAGTGCTAGAGAGGAGAGGCCTGATTACTATGGCTACACCTTC. This translates into CSAREERPDYYGYTF.

The chain is built from TRBV12-3 or TRBV12-4 and TRBJ1-2, with D possibly TRBD1 on 6 matching bases. V was pared by 5 bases and J by 2 bases, with 15 bases between. The CDR3 has 15 amino acids. CDR3 nucleotide sequence: TGTGCCAGCAGTCCCCCACAGGGAAAGAACTATGGCTACACCTTC. This translates into CASSPPQGKNYGYTF.

The count of this clonotype is one. The rearrangement uses TRBV7-2 and TRBJ2-3; D is possibly TRBD1 (5 bases). From germline, CDR1 is SGHTA and CDR2 FQGNSA. V was clipped by 3 bases and J by 4 bases, with 23 bases between them. The CDR3 runs 18 residues. CDR3 nucleotides: TGTGCCAGCAGCTTCCCCACCTTAGGCAGGGATTACGCAGATACGCAGTATTTT. It encodes CASSFPTLGRDYADTQYF.